This TCR beta chain came from a study of T cells in Graves' hyperthyroidism and ophthalmopathy. Overall study: It was at initial diagnosis, before any treatment, that peripheral blood was collected.

The study left out patients who had uncontrolled infection, other autoimmune disease, pregnancy or lactation. Source material for PBMCs was roughly 10 ml fresh peripheral blood. The CDR3 sequence is 16 residues long. The germline CDR1 and CDR2 sequences are SNHLY and FYNNEI. V lost 7 bases and J lost 8; bases outside the gene matches: 9. Ten or more counts support this clonotype. It was RNA transcripts that yielded the amplified TCR beta CDR3 regions. In the first-round RT-PCR of the TCR CDR3, the HTBI primer set was used. MiXCR, run by TCRdb on the multiplex PCR reads, gives a single entry per CDR3 protein. This sample carries 250,000 to 400,000 distinct CDR3 sequences, 12% to 15% of them seen once, and the ten largest clones take 30% to 35%.

The material sequenced was blood. J is TRBJ2-1 and V is TRBV2; 15 nucleotides line up with TRBD2. This TCR was sampled from a woman aged 40-49 years with Graves' ophthalmopathy. Here the CDR3 reads CASKKGLAGGLDEQFF. The CDR3 nucleotides are TGTGCCAGCAAGAAAGGACTAGCGGGGGGGTTGGATGAGCAGTTCTTC. The variable domain in full, completed from reference TRBV2 and TRBJ2-1, reads EPEVTQTPSHQVTQMGQEVILRCVPISNHLYFYWYRQILGQKVEFLVSFYNNEISEKSEIFDDQFSVERPDGSNFTLKIRSTKLEDSAMYFCASKKGLAGGLDEQFFGPGTRLTVL.